Included here is one TCR beta chain sequence, with context. Its antigen is unidentified. Profiling relied on immunoSEQ multiplex PCR, and the TCRdb table lists in-frame clones only, not all of them. The sample has over 75,000 clones, about nine tenths seen once. This sample stems from a study of cytomegalovirus exposure and HLA in healthy donors. Overall study findings and caveats: For most TCR sequences rarity was the rule, although some public TCRs occurred in many donors. Subsequent analysis found a tendency for first-cohort TCR clusters to co-occur within the 95 to 150 validation repertoires.

The trim removed 2 bases at V and 7 bases at J, leaving 5 bases unmatched. The CDR3 sequence is 14 residues long. Germline CDR1 reads SEHNR; CDR2 reads FQNEAQ (reference sequence). The sample was PBMCs. The receptor's source is a man aged 25-40 years in good health and CMV-seronegative. This chain links TRBV7-9 with TRBJ2-1; 7 positions agree with TRBD2. DNA for the CDR3: TGTGCCAGCAGCTTAACTACTAGCGCGAATGAGCAGTTCTTC. Residues: CASSLTTSANEQFF.